The source of this T cell receptor beta chain is a study of cytomegalovirus exposure and HLA in healthy donors. Primers for the PCR totalled 60 Vbeta and 13 Jbeta. Profiling relied on immunoSEQ multiplex PCR, and the TCRdb table lists in-frame clones only, not all of them. Counted here are around 150,000 clones, 63% occurring once; the ten biggest clones make up around 7.1%. Though nominally healthy at sampling, donors likely had unrecorded immune exposures. This clone appeared a single time. No antigen is known for it. One end of the junction does not line up with germline, which may come from a read error. Different DNA sequences within this sample yield the same CDR3. The germline CDR1 and CDR2 sequences are SNHLY and FYNNEI. This CDR3 contains 14 residues. General observations from the study: Beyond CMV serostatus, there was no information to go on about immune exposure.

The TCR sequence derives from an older woman in good health and CMV-seropositive. The genes are TRBV2 and TRBJ1-1, with TRBD1 matching over 9 bases. Sequenced material: PBMCs. The CDR3 sequence is CASSKQGAYTEAFF. CDR3 DNA: TGTGCCAGCAGTAAACAGGGGGCGTACACTGAGGCTTTCTTT.